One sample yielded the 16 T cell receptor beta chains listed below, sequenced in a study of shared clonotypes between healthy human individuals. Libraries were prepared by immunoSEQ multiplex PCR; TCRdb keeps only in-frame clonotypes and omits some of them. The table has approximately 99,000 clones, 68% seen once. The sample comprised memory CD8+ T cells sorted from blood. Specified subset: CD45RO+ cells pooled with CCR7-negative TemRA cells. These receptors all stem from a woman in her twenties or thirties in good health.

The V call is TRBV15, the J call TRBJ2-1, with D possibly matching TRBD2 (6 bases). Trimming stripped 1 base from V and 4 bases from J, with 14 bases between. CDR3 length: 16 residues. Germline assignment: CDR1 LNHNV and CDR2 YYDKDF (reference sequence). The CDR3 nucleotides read TGTGCCACCAGCAGAGGAACAGCGGGTCGGTACAATGAGCAGTTCTTC. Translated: CATSRGTAGRYNEQFF.

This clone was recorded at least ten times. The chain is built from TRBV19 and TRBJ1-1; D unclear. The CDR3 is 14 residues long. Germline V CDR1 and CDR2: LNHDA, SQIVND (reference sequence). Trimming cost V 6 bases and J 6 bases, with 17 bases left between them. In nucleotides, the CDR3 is TGTGCCAGTAGCCGGGCCCCATCGGGCCCTGAAGCTTTCTTT. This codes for CASSRAPSGPEAFF.

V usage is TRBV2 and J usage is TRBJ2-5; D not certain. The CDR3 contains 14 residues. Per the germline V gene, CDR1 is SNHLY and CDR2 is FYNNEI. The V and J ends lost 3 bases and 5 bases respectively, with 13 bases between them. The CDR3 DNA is TGTGCCAGCAGTGACCCAGATTTACAGGAGACCCAGTACTTC. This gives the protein CASSDPDLQETQYF.

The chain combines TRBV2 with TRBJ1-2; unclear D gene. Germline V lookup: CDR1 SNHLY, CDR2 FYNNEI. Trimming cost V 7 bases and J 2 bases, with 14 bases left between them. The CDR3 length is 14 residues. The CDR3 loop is CASTSQLVNYGYTF. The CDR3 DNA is TGTGCCAGCACTTCTCAGTTGGTAAACTATGGCTACACCTTC.

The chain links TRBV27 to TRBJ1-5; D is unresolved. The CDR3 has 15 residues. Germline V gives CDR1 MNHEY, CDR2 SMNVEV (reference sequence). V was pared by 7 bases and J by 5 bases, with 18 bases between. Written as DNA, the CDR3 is TGTGCCAGCACCCTCCCTCACAAAGGCGATCAGCCCCAGCATTTT. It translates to CASTLPHKGDQPQHF.

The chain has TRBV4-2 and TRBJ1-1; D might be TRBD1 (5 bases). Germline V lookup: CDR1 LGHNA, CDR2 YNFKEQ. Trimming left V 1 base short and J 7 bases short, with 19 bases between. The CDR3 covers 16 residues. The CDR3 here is CASSQVWPSGGVEAFF. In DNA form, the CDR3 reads TGTGCCAGCAGCCAAGTATGGCCGAGTGGGGGAGTTGAAGCTTTCTTT.

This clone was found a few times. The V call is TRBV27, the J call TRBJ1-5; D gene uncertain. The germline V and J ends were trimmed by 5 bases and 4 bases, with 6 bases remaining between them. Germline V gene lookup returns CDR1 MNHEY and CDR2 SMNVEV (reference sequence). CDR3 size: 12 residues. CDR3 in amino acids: CASSDPNQPQHF. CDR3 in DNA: TGTGCCAGCAGTGATCCTAATCAGCCCCAGCATTTT.

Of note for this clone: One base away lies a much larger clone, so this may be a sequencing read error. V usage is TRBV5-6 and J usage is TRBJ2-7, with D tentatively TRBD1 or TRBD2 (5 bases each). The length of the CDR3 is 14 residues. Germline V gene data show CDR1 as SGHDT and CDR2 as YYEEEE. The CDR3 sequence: CTSSPGQGGYEQYF. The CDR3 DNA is TGTACCAGCAGCCCGGGGCAGGGTGGCTACGAGCAGTACTTC.

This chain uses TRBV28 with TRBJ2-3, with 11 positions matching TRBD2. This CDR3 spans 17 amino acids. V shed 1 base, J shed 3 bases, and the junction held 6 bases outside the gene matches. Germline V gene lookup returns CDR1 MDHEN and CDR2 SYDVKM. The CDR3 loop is CASSLLTSGKGTDTQYF. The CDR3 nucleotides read TGTGCCAGCAGTTTATTGACTAGCGGGAAGGGGACAGATACGCAGTATTTT. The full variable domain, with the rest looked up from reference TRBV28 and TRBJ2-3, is DVKVTQSSRYLVKRTGEKVFLECVQDMDHENMFWYRQDPGLGLRLIYFSYDVKMKEKGDIPEGYSVSREKKERFSLILESASTNQTSMYLCASSLLTSGKGTDTQYFGPGTRLTVL.

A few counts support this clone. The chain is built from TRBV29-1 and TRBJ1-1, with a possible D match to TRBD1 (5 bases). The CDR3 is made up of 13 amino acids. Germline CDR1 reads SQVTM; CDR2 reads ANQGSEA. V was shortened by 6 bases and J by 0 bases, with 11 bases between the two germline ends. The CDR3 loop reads CSVLPGLNTEAFF. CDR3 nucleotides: TGCAGCGTCCTCCCAGGGTTGAACACTGAAGCTTTCTTT.

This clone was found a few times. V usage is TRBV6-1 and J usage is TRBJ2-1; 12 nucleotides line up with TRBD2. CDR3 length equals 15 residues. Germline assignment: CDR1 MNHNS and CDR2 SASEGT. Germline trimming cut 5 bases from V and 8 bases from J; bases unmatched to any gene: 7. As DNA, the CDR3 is TGTGCCAGCAGTCCGACTAGCGGGAGTAATGATGAGCAGTTCTTC. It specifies CASSPTSGSNDEQFF.

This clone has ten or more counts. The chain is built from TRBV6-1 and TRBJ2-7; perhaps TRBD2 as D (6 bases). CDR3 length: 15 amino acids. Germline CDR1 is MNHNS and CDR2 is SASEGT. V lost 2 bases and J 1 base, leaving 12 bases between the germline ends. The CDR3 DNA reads TGTGCCAGCAGTGAACGCGCCGGGAGTTCCTACGAGCAGTACTTC. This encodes CASSERAGSSYEQYF.

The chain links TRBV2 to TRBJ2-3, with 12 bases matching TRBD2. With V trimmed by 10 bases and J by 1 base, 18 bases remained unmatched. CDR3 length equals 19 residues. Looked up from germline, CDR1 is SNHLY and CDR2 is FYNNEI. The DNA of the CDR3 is TGTGCCACCCTACCCATTGGGCTAGCGGGAGGGCCTGGCACAGATACGCAGTATTTT. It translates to CATLPIGLAGGPGTDTQYF.

CDR3 nucleotides: TGTGCCAGTAGTATGGGGAGCGGGAGCCCCGAGCAGTTCTTC. This codes for CASSMGSGSPEQFF. The V call is TRBV19, the J call TRBJ2-1; the match to TRBD2 covers 8 bases. The CDR3 covers 14 residues. CDR1 and CDR2 from the germline V gene are LNHDA and SQIVND (reference sequence). After removal of 3 bases from V and 10 bases from J, the junction contained 8 bases not matched to a gene.

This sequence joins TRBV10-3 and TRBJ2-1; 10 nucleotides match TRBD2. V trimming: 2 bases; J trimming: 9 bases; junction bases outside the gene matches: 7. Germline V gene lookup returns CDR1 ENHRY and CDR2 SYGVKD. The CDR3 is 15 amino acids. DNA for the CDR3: TGTGCCATCAGTGAGGGGACTAGCGATACTTCTGAGCAGTTCTTC. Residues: CAISEGTSDTSEQFF.

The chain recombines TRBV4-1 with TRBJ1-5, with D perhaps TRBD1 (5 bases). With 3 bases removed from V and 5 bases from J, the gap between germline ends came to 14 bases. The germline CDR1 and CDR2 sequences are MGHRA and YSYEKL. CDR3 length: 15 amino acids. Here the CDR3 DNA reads TGCGCCAGCAGCCAGGGGGTACAGCTTTATCAGCCCCAGCATTTT. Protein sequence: CASSQGVQLYQPQHF.